This is a list of T cell receptor beta chains from one sample in a study of beta chain features in type 1 diabetes. TCRdb's copy holds only in-frame clones and misses some; the assay was immunoSEQ multiplex PCR. The sample has tens of thousands of clones; about two thirds are singletons. The sample was Tregs from blood. The receptors stem from a woman in her 30s with type 1 diabetes. Both conserved end residues are part of each CDR3. Each record gives: J gene, D gene, V gene, clone size, CDR3 DNA, CDR3 protein. D genes are given only for firm matches. Clone sizes are given selectively: once, few, many, or a class where the clone is expanded.

TRBJ2-3,.,TRBV2,few,TGTGCCAGCAGTGAAGCGCTGTCAGCTAGTAGCACAGATACGCAGTATTTT,CASSEALSASSTDTQYF
TRBJ2-3,TRBD2,TRBV7-2,few,TGTGCCAGCAGCTTAGGAGCGGGAGGGAGCACAGATACGCAGTATTTT,CASSLGAGGSTDTQYF
TRBJ2-5,TRBD2,TRBV10-3,.,TGTGCCATCAGTGTAGGGCTAGCGGGAGGGGGCCAAGAGACCCAGTACTTC,CAISVGLAGGGQETQYF
TRBJ1-1,TRBD1,TRBV29-1,.,TGCAGCGTTATTCCACCCGTGACAGGGGAAGCTTTCTTT,CSVIPPVTGEAFF
TRBJ2-4,TRBD2,TRBV5-6,once,TGTGCCAGCAGCTTGGGGCAGGGAGGGAACATTCAGTACTTC,CASSLGQGGNIQYF
TRBJ2-3,.,TRBV19,few,TGTGCCAGTACTGAGACAGGAGTAGATACGCAGTATTTT,CASTETGVDTQYF
TRBJ2-3,.,TRBV29-1,.,TGCAGCGTCAACAAACAGGGTGGCACAGATACGCAGTATTTT,CSVNKQGGTDTQYF
TRBJ1-2,.,TRBV29-1,.,TGCAGCGCGGGGGGTAACTATGGCTACACCTTC,CSAGGNYGYTF
TRBJ2-1,TRBD2,TRBV29-1,.,TGCAGCGTTGGGGGACTAGCGGGAGATGGTCCACACAATGAGCAGTTCTTC,CSVGGLAGDGPHNEQFF
TRBJ2-7,TRBD1,TRBV30,few,TGTGCCTGGGCCGGACAGGGTCGAGGTGGGCAGTACTTC,CAWAGQGRGGQYF
TRBJ2-3,TRBD2,TRBV29-1,once,TGCAGCGGGAAAGCGGGAGCTGATACGCAGTATTTT,CSGKAGADTQYF
TRBJ2-7,.,TRBV19,.,TGTGCCAGTAGTATTTCGCGCGGCTCCTACGAGCAGTACTTC,CASSISRGSYEQYF
TRBJ2-7,TRBD1,TRBV18,.,TGTGCCAGCTCACCGGGACAGTACGAGCAGTACTTC,CASSPGQYEQYF
TRBJ2-1,.,TRBV27,.,TGTGCCAGCCGCGGGCAGGTTGATTACAATGAGCAGTTCTTC,CASRGQVDYNEQFF
TRBJ2-6,TRBD1,TRBV7-9,.,TGTGCCAGTCAAAGACAGGGGGGGTTCTCTGGGGCCAACGTCCTGACTTTC,CASQRQGGFSGANVLTF
TRBJ1-3,TRBD1,TRBV4-1,few,TGCGCCAGCAGCCAGCAGACAGGGGTGAATCTTCCTGGAAACACCATATATTTT,CASSQQTGVNLPGNTIYF
TRBJ1-6,.,TRBV5-4,.,TGTGCCAGCAGCTTGGGTGCGGACTCCTATAATTCACCCCTCCACTTT,CASSLGADSYNSPLHF
TRBJ2-5,.,TRBV5-1,few,TGCGCCAGCAGCTTGGGACAGTTCGAGACCCAGTACTTC,CASSLGQFETQYF
TRBJ1-2,TRBD1,TRBV19,.,TGTGCCAGTAGTATAGAGACAGGGACGAACTATGGCTACACCTTC,CASSIETGTNYGYTF
TRBJ2-7,TRBD1,TRBV29-1,once,TGCAGCGTTGGCCGGGACAGGGGATTCTACGAGCAGTACTTC,CSVGRDRGFYEQYF
TRBJ2-7,TRBD2,TRBV6-5,.,TGTGCCAGCAGTTACGGTCTAGCGGGGGAGCAGTACTTC,CASSYGLAGEQYF
TRBJ2-1,TRBD1,TRBV11-3,once,TGTGCCAGCAGCTTAGGTGGGACAGGGGCCAATGAGCAGTTCTTC,CASSLGGTGANEQFF
TRBJ1-1,TRBD1,TRBV18,once,TGTGCCAGCTCACCGCAGGGGGCGCAGACTGAAGCTTTCTTT,CASSPQGAQTEAFF
TRBJ1-6,.,TRBV28,.,TGTGCCAGCAGTTTATTGACAGGATTAAATTCACCCCTCCACTTT,CASSLLTGLNSPLHF
TRBJ1-2,.,TRBV5-4,.,TGTGCCAGCAGCTTGATAGATTATGGCTACACCTTC,CASSLIDYGYTF
TRBJ2-3,.,TRBV6-6,.,TGTGCCAGCAGTTACGGAACAGGGACAGATACGCAGTATTTT,CASSYGTGTDTQYF
TRBJ2-6,TRBD1,TRBV7-6,.,TGTGCCAGCAGCTTATTGTCAGGGGGCGGCTCTGGGGCCAACGTCCTGACTTTC,CASSLLSGGGSGANVLTF
TRBJ2-7,TRBD2,TRBV7-9,.,TGTGCCAGCAGCTTAGGTAGCGGGAGGGCCGGTAACGAGCAGTACTTC,CASSLGSGRAGNEQYF
TRBJ2-5,.,TRBV2,.,TGTGTCAGCACCGTGGAGGGAGAGACCCGGTACTTC,CVSTVEGETRYF
TRBJ1-5,TRBD1,TRBV7-8,.,TGTGCCAGCAGCCCTCACCCCGGGACAGGGGAATTTCAGCCCCAGCATTTT,CASSPHPGTGEFQPQHF
TRBJ2-7,.,TRBV4-1,.,TGCGCCAGCAGCCAAGTCGGGAATCAACCCTACGAGCAGTACTTC,CASSQVGNQPYEQYF
TRBJ1-4,TRBD1,TRBV4-1,.,TGCGCCAGCAGCCTCCTCCCGGGACAGGGTAATGAAAAACTGTTTTTT,CASSLLPGQGNEKLFF
TRBJ2-1,TRBD2,TRBV30,.,TGTGCCTGGAGAGGAAGCGGGGCCGACAATGAGCAGTTCTTC,CAWRGSGADNEQFF
TRBJ2-1,TRBD2,TRBV7-9,.,TGTGCCAGCAGCCAAGGGGGAGCGGGAGGCATGGGTGAGCAGTTCTTC,CASSQGGAGGMGEQFF
TRBJ2-7,.,TRBV5-1,.,TGCGCCAGCAGCCGGAGTCTCGACTACGAGCAGTACTTC,CASSRSLDYEQYF